This T cell receptor (beta chain) was sequenced for a study of neurological immune-mediated disorders. The making of cDNA relied on 5'RACE with 10-nucleotide random UMIs. TCRdb processed the 5' RACE reads anew with MiXCR; each CDR3 protein has one entry. The sample carries approximately 46,000 distinct CDR3 sequences, more than 8.5% recorded once. This clonotype has at least ten counts. Its antigen is not known. The CDR3 is 15 residues long. V shed 3 bases and J 8 bases; nucleotides not matched to a gene: 4. CDR1 and CDR2 (germline): LGHNA, YSLEER. Overall study results and limits: No CDR3 amino acid sequences recurred among expanded clones across subjects, suggesting private repertoires in all groups. Multiple sclerosis patients had less TCR clonal expansion than even healthy controls, unlike HTLV-1-associated myelopathy.

The time point here: longitudinal time-point 1 (baseline). The starting material, 2 million PBMCs stored at -80 C, gave rise to the unsorted libraries. The sequencing sample was made of PBMCs. The V and J genes are TRBV4-3 and TRBJ2-1; 13 bases line up with TRBD2. This TCR came from a woman aged 35 to 49 in good health. CDR3 sequence: CASSQGLAGLYEQFF. The CDR3 DNA sequence: TGCGCCAGCAGCCAGGGACTAGCGGGATTGTATGAGCAGTTCTTC.